Below, 28 T cell receptor beta chains from the same sample are listed, as sequenced in a study of metastatic and nonmetastatic thyroid tumors (dated by TCRdb to 2020 to 2022). The method was PCR. TCRdb lists the instrument as Illumina HiSeq 4000. TCRdb passed the public sequencing reads through fastp at Q25 and MiXCR, retaining productive beta sequences. This sample holds 8,500 to 10,000 clones; 29% were observed only once. The ten largest clonotypes hold around 20% of the sample. No treatment had been received by any patient before thyroid surgery. Sequenced: tumor tissue. The receptors here all came from a female donor with papillary thyroid cancer or a benign thyroid nodule (not recorded which). Some clones in this sample may be carry-over from other donors' samples.

This clone was observed at least ten times. This chain links TRBV7-9 with TRBJ1-4; possibly TRBD1 for D (5 bases). Germline V gene sequence: CDR1 SEHNR, CDR2 FQNEAQ (reference sequence). V was cut by 1 base and J by 1 base, with 10 bases left in between. The CDR3 consists of 16 residues. The CDR3 spells CASSLGRGGTNEKLFF. The CDR3 nucleotides are TGTGCCAGCAGCTTAGGTCGGGGGGGAACTAATGAAAAACTGTTTTTT.

The chain employs TRBV7-6 and TRBJ2-1; D gene ambiguous. Germline V gives CDR1 SGHVS, CDR2 FNYEAQ. The CDR3 runs to 14 residues. Trimming left V 3 bases short and J 0 bases short, with 6 bases between. DNA of the CDR3: TGTGCCAGCAGCTTCGGACCCTCCTACAATGAGCAGTTCTTC. Amino acid sequence: CASSFGPSYNEQFF.

This clone is classed as medium-sized. The chain links TRBV28 to TRBJ1-1; 8 nucleotides line up with TRBD1. The V gene's germline CDR1 is MDHEN and CDR2 SYDVKM. This CDR3 has 13 residues. J gave up 4 bases and V 5 bases, and 3 bases lay outside the gene matches. The CDR3 loop is CASSLTGVTEAFF. The CDR3 DNA reads TGTGCCAGCAGTCTGACAGGGGTCACTGAAGCTTTCTTT.

This clone was counted only a few times. Germline is not matched at one junction end, which may reflect a read error. This sequence joins TRBV6-1 and TRBJ1-1, with TRBD1 identical over 9 bases. The germline V gene has CDR1 MNHNS and CDR2 SASEGT. CDR3 length: 16 residues. The CDR3 nucleotides are TGTGCCAGCAGTGAAGGCTCGGGACAGGGTTACGCTGAATCTTTCTTT. Translating it yields CASSEGSGQGYAESFF.

On this clone: A read error may produce the germline difference seen at one junction end. The chain combines TRBV7-2 with TRBJ2-7; the D is unclear. The germline V gene has CDR1 SGHTA and CDR2 FQGNSA. This CDR3 spans 13 amino acids. Here the CDR3 reads CVSSFIWDNEQYF. CDR3 coding DNA: TGTGTCAGCAGCTTTATTTGGGATAACGAGCAGTACTTC.

By share, this clone ranks as medium-sized. DNA of the CDR3: TGCGCCAGCAGCTCCGGGACAGGGGTAGGAGATGAGCAGTTCTTC. This sequence encodes CASSSGTGVGDEQFF. The V and J genes are TRBV5-1 and TRBJ2-1; TRBD1 agrees at 10 bases. This CDR3 region has 15 residues. CDR1 and CDR2 (germline): SGHRS, YFSETQ. The J segment lost 8 bases and the V segment lost 3 bases, leaving 8 bases of the junction unmatched.

A few counts support this clone. The CDR3 DNA reads as TGTGCCAGCAGTTACTTTGTAGCGGTAGCCTTCGGTGAGCTGTTTTTT. It translates to CASSYFVAVAFGELFF. This chain links TRBV6-5 with TRBJ2-2; possibly TRBD2 for D (6 bases). V was trimmed by 1 base and J by 11 bases, leaving 20 bases between them. Germline CDR1 MNHEY, CDR2 SVGAGI. The CDR3 is made up of 16 amino acids.

The CDR3 protein is CASKGQGAYQDYGYTF. CDR3 nucleotide sequence: TGTGCCAGCAAGGGACAGGGGGCGTATCAGGACTATGGCTACACCTTC. The chain employs TRBV28 and TRBJ1-2; 12 nucleotides agree with TRBD1. The J segment lost 3 bases and the V segment lost 7 bases, leaving 9 bases of the junction unmatched. Per the germline V gene, CDR1 is MDHEN and CDR2 is SYDVKM. The CDR3 is 16 residues long.

In its sample, this clone was seen a few times. This may be a read error, as it is one base from a much larger clone. This specimen includes other DNA sequences encoding the same CDR3. The rearrangement joins TRBV25-1 to TRBJ1-4; TRBD1 matches 9 bases. Germline CDR1 MGHDK, CDR2 SYGVNS. This CDR3 contains 16 residues. Here the CDR3 DNA reads TGTGCCAGCAGTGTTGGACAGGGGCGGGCTAATGAAAAGCTGTTTTTT. Residues: CASSVGQGRANEKLFF.

This rearrangement joins TRBV7-2 to TRBJ2-7; D possibly uses TRBD1 or TRBD2 (5 bases each). Germline V gives CDR1 SGHTA, CDR2 FQGNSA. V was clipped by 2 bases and J by 5 bases, with 13 bases between them. This CDR3 has 14 amino acids. CDR3 amino acids: CASSLSGPHDEQYF. In DNA, the CDR3 is TGTGCCAGCAGCTTATCGGGACCCCACGACGAGCAGTACTTC.

A few counts support this clone. The CDR3 ends on some other residue instead of the conserved phenylalanine or tryptophan, so this is likely a read error. V usage is TRBV12-3 or TRBV12-4 and J usage is TRBJ2-5; the D is unclear. This CDR3 contains 12 residues. This CDR3 is CDSSLTRETQYL. CDR3 DNA sequence: TGTGACAGCAGCCTAACGAGGGAGACCCAGTACTTA.

This clone was found many times. The chain employs TRBV10-1 and TRBJ1-1; weak D call: TRBD1 (5 bases). The V gene's germline CDR1 is WNHNN and CDR2 SYGVQD (reference sequence). The CDR3 has 14 amino acids. Trimming took 2 bases from V and 0 from J, leaving 7 bases between them. The DNA for the CDR3 is TGCGCCAGCAGTGAGGACAGCCTGAACACTGAAGCTTTCTTT. Translating gives CASSEDSLNTEAFF.

This sequence joins TRBV30 and TRBJ2-2; no definite D call. The germline CDR1 and CDR2 sequences are GTSNPN and SVGIG (reference sequence). The length of the CDR3 is 15 residues. Trimming pared 3 bases from V and 0 bases from J, leaving 11 bases between. In DNA form, the CDR3 reads TGTGCCTGGAGGGGTGGGCCCGCGAACACCGGGGAGCTGTTTTTT. Translation gives CAWRGGPANTGELFF. The variable domain in full, completed from reference TRBV30 and TRBJ2-2, reads SQTIHQWPATLVQPVGSPLSLECTVEGTSNPNLYWYRQAAGRGLQLLFYSVGIGQISSEVPQNLSASRPQDRQFILSSKKLLLSDSGFYLCAWRGGPANTGELFFGEGSRLTVL.

This chain connects TRBV20-1 to TRBJ1-4; D is perhaps TRBD1 (6 bases). CDR3 length equals 16 residues. CDR1 and CDR2 (germline): DFQATT, SNEGSKA (reference sequence). The V and J ends lost 0 bases and 0 bases respectively, with 11 bases between them. This chain's CDR3 is CSARDRTAATNEKLFF. DNA of the CDR3: TGCAGTGCTAGAGATCGGACAGCCGCAACTAATGAAAAACTGTTTTTT.

The genes are TRBV9 and TRBJ2-7, with 7 bases that match TRBD2. The length of the CDR3 is 17 residues. Germline loops: CDR1 SGDLS, CDR2 YYNGEE. Trimming removed 1 base from V and 5 bases from J; junction bases left unmatched: 15. CDR3 nucleotide sequence: TGTGCCAGCAGCGTACACGACGGGCGGGGGTCTGGAGACGAGCAGTACTTC. The encoded protein is CASSVHDGRGSGDEQYF.

This chain links TRBV28 with TRBJ1-3; 8 nucleotides align to TRBD1. This CDR3 spans 15 amino acids. V lost 4 bases and J lost 8; bases outside the gene matches: 10. CDR1 MDHEN and CDR2 SYDVKM come from the germline V gene. The CDR3 spells CASSSGQGVADTIYF. The CDR3 region has the DNA TGTGCCAGCAGTTCCGGACAGGGTGTGGCGGACACCATATATTTT.

This clone showed up just a few times. The rearrangement links TRBV6-1 to TRBJ2-7, with 7 positions matching TRBD2. Germline V CDR1 and CDR2: MNHNS, SASEGT. The V and J ends lost 5 bases and 4 bases, in that order; junction bases with no gene match: 5. The CDR3 consists of 13 residues. Here the CDR3 DNA reads TGTGCCAGCAGTCGGGGGGAGATATACGAGCAGTACTTC. It translates to CASSRGEIYEQYF.

V is TRBV20-1 and J is TRBJ1-6; 7 positions agree with TRBD1. CDR1 is DFQATT, CDR2 SNEGSKA, per germline (reference sequence). There are 15 residues in the CDR3. The V segment lost 0 bases and the J segment 10 bases; nucleotides outside the gene matches: 9. The CDR3 spells CSARDQETGTSPLHF. The CDR3 coding sequence is TGCAGTGCTAGAGATCAGGAGACAGGGACGTCACCCCTCCACTTT.

This clone has ten or more counts. This chain links TRBV6-2 or TRBV6-3 with TRBJ1-2; TRBD1 agrees at 9 bases. The germline gives CDR1 MNHEY, CDR2 SVGEGT. The length of the CDR3 is 14 residues. Trimming at V came to 4 bases and at J to 5 bases, leaving 5 bases not matched to a gene. The CDR3 region has the DNA TGTGCCAGCAGTTCACAGGGGGCGAGTTATGGCTACACCTTC. It encodes CASSSQGASYGYTF.

This clone ranks as medium-sized. The CDR3 spells CASSPDGNQPQHF. The CDR3 DNA reads as TGTGCCAGCTCACCAGATGGCAATCAGCCCCAGCATTTT. This rearrangement joins TRBV18 to TRBJ1-5; D gene unclear. The ends were cut back, 2 bases at V and 2 bases at J, with 4 bases in the middle. The CDR3 extends over 13 amino acids. Looked up from germline, CDR1 is KGHSH and CDR2 is LQKENI.

This clone has just a few counts. This rearrangement joins TRBV6-1 to TRBJ2-7, with D perhaps TRBD1 (6 bases). V lost 6 bases to trimming and J lost 4 bases, with 13 bases between them. CDR3 size: 13 residues. Germline loops: CDR1 MNHNS, CDR2 SASEGT. CDR3 nucleotides: TGTGCCAGCAGAGACGGACAGAGATACGAGCAGTACTTC. It encodes CASRDGQRYEQYF.

This clone was counted at least ten times. This chain uses TRBV5-6 with TRBJ1-5; D remains unclear. Trimming cost V 0 bases and J 7 bases, with 5 bases left between them. CDR3 length: 12 residues. In germline, CDR1 is SGHDT, CDR2 YYEEEE. The CDR3 region has the DNA TGTGCCAGCAGCTTGGCCGGGCAGCCCCAGCATTTT. This codes for CASSLAGQPQHF. Full variable domain (remainder filled in from reference TRBV5-6 and TRBJ1-5): DAGVTQSPTHLIKTRGQQVTLRCSPKSGHDTVSWYQQALGQGPQFIFQYYEEEERQRGNFPDRFSGHQFPNYSSELNVNALLLGDSALYLCASSLAGQPQHFGDGTRLSIL.

The chain combines TRBV20-1 with TRBJ2-3; D remains unclear. V dropped 6 bases and J dropped 3 bases, with 7 bases sitting between them. The CDR3 runs to 11 residues. CDR1 and CDR2 (germline): DFQATT, SNEGSKA (reference sequence). This CDR3 reads CSALLTDTQYF. CDR3 DNA sequence: TGCAGTGCGCTCCTAACAGATACGCAGTATTTT.

At least ten counts were recorded for this clone. The J gene is TRBJ2-4, the V gene TRBV6-4, with 7 bases identical to TRBD1. The germline V gene encodes CDR1 MRHNA and CDR2 SNTAGT. The ends lost 6 bases at V and 0 bases at J; junction bases unmatched: 20. This CDR3 is 20 amino acids long. The CDR3, as DNA: TGTGCCAGCAGCCTTACGACAGGGATGGTGCAAGGAAGAGCCAAAAACATTCAGTACTTC. Amino acid sequence: CASSLTTGMVQGRAKNIQYF.

The chain is built from TRBV9 and TRBJ1-2; no firm D call. Trimming cost V 0 bases and J 4 bases, with 13 bases left between them. The CDR3 spans 15 residues. Germline CDR1 is SGDLS and CDR2 is YYNGEE. CDR3 region: CASSVGGFGAYGYTF. CDR3 in DNA: TGTGCCAGCAGCGTAGGAGGGTTCGGAGCCTATGGCTACACCTTC.

This clone is labeled medium-sized. The chain employs TRBV28 and TRBJ2-7, with D possibly called TRBD1 or TRBD2 (5 bases each). CDR1 is MDHEN, CDR2 SYDVKM, per germline. The CDR3 spans 16 residues. Trimming cost V 8 bases and J 7 bases, with 27 bases left between them. CDR3 protein: CASGSGPWDGDVEQYF. CDR3 DNA sequence: TGTGCCAGCGGCTCCGGTCCTTGGGACGGTGACGTGGAGCAGTACTTC.

By its share, this clone is medium-sized. This chain links TRBV28 with TRBJ1-1; D unresolved. Germline loops: CDR1 MDHEN, CDR2 SYDVKM. V was cut by 5 bases and J by 0 bases, with 7 bases left in between. The CDR3 runs to 13 residues. This CDR3 reads CASSRRMNTEAFF. Here the CDR3 DNA reads TGTGCCAGCAGTCGCCGAATGAACACTGAAGCTTTCTTT.

This clone was counted many times. This rearrangement joins TRBV7-9 to TRBJ2-5; 11 bases fit TRBD2. Unmatched junction bases numbered 7, after V lost 6 bases and J lost 4 bases. The CDR3 runs to 15 residues. In germline, CDR1 is SEHNR, CDR2 FQNEAQ (reference sequence). The CDR3: CASSYSGRGGETQYF. CDR3 nucleotide sequence: TGTGCCAGCAGTTATAGCGGGAGGGGTGGAGAGACCCAGTACTTC.